The source of this T cell receptor (beta chain) is a study of shared clonotypes between healthy human individuals (dated by TCRdb to about 2020). Regarding the research as a whole: The cohort comprised a couple of women and a few men aged 18 to 49 years. Each donor's leukapheresis produced roughly between about 0.9 and 9.5 billion PBMCs. To estimate repertoire size and how much clonotype sharing occurs between individuals, the study deeply sequenced the blood TCR repertoires of roughly 5 healthy adults. For each donor, three plates each were used for CD4 naive and CD4 memory, two plates were used for CD8 naive, and one plate was used for CD8 memory. To increase sequencing depth and limit assay-specific biases, TCR repertoire library preparation and sequencing were carried out by different laboratories using diverse techniques.

As concerns this clone: The clone's antigen remains unknown. No quality values exist for individual bases; no much larger clone is one base distant.

Using the deep immunoSEQ assay, TCR CDR3 regions were amplified from genomic DNA by multiplex PCR. Genomic DNA extracted from each cell subset was distributed evenly over all wells of several immunoSEQ 96-well plates, and each plate served as one replicate. For sorted subsets, 200 ng of genomic DNA, equivalent to 30,000 or so T cell genomes, went into each replicate PCR. Purified libraries were quantified with a Qubit 3.0 fluorometer, sized on a Bioanalyzer 2100, and re-quantified with the KAPA Library Quantification kit. Every immunoSEQ 96-well plate was sequenced on a separate single-read 150-cycle Illumina NextSeq 550 flow cell. Per the authors' processing: Because the immunoSEQ output included only junctional sequences and no quality scores, the filtering could not be the same as the filtering used for full-length reads. Sequences were annotated with PyIR, a Python wrapper for IgBLAST v1.9, using IMGT germline references to assign V/J genes and CDR3. Reads were removed for weak V/J assignments (E-value above 1e-6), missing CDR3, stop codons, out-of-frame junctions, or ambiguous translated residues. V3J clonotypes were defined as sequences sharing an identical inferred V gene, J gene, and CDR3 amino acid sequence. Percentage overlap between repertoires was computed as shared unique clonotypes divided by the size of the smaller repertoire. Repertoire richness was assessed with RTK rarefaction, the Chao1 estimator, and Recon v2.1 estimates of unobserved clonotypes. OLGA was used to compute generation probabilities for all TCRbeta clonotypes that the gDNA method yielded from several donors. Drawn from immuneACCESS, this table holds only the in-frame rearrangements with V and J called that TCRdb kept. Clones are partly lost; checked studies trace under half to an unresolved V gene and leave the rest unexplained. V and J calls and clone size are copied from that table; D and trimming were computed from the DNA. The table for this sample lists roughly 2.2 million clones; approximately 95% of them were counted only once. The ten largest clones represent about 0.39% of the sample.

Trimming removed 6 bases from V and 7 bases from J, leaving 13 bases between the germline ends. The CDR3, cysteine through phenylalanine, is 13 amino acids long. CDR3 DNA is the only sequence kept; it has 39 bases, read in frame from the first base. CDR1 and CDR2, per the germline V gene, are MDHEN and SYDVKM. Donors were healthy HIV-negative adults with no recently reported acute infections or vaccinations. Only Caucasian adults living in Nashville, Tennessee, USA were represented among the donors. Magnetic negative selection was used to enrich CD4+ T cells, after which naive cells were positively selected on CD45RA and the negative fraction became the memory subset. After blood collection by leukapheresis, PBMCs were isolated using Ficoll-Histopaque density gradient centrifugation and then cryopreserved in the vapor phase of liquid nitrogen. Purity and quantity of every magnetically sorted T cell population were checked by analytical flow cytometry. Genomic DNA was isolated from each sorted fraction and quantified by UV absorbance on a Nanodrop 2000c.

What the authors observed across the whole study: Pairwise subsampling led to the expectation that sequencing depth would affect the degree of clonotype sharing among donors. Sampling was restricted to blood, and TCR repertoires in tissues likely differ from the TCR repertoires found in blood. Sharing across four donors was observed for about 5% of naive CD4, under 4% of naive CD8, about 2.3% of memory CD4, and about 0.39% of memory CD8 clonotypes. Compared with non-shared clonotypes, the clonotypes found in all four sorted-subset donors had higher generation probabilities. Naive subsets generally had larger estimated clonotype richness than memory subsets did. Even with the large sequencing depth, rarefaction of the sorted-subset datasets indicated that sequencing was incomplete. The genetic and exposure-history diversity represented was limited by the small number of donors.

The sequencing sample was made of naive CD4+ T cells from PBMCs. In the paper's terms, the cell subset or site label means: CD45RA+ positively selected. The source of this sequence is a young man in good health. Some clones in this sample may be carry-over from other donors' samples. The chain is encoded by TRBV28 joined to TRBJ2-1; TRBD2 could be the D gene, as 6 bases match. The DNA sequence is given as TGTGCCAGCAGCACGGGACTCCTTAATGAGCAGTTCTTC. It specifies CASSTGLLNEQFF.